Below, 30 T cell receptor beta chains from the same sample are listed, as sequenced in a study of T cell responses to AZD1222 COVID-19 vaccine. Profiled with immunoSEQ multiplex PCR; TCRdb holds only in-frame clones, not every one. The sample has around 72,000 clones, roughly 80% seen once. The sequenced sample was peripheral blood, obtained on day 0 of AZD1222 vaccination. Receptor source: an adult in good health.

The CDR3 protein is CASSQLSSSAGANVLTF. CDR3 DNA sequence: TGTGCCAGCAGCCAACTCTCAAGTAGTGCTGGGGCCAACGTCCTGACTTTC. The V gene is TRBV4-2, the J gene TRBJ2-6, with unresolved D. Germline lookup yields CDR1 LGHNA and CDR2 YNFKEQ. The CDR3 length is 17 residues. Trimming took off 2 bases at V and 2 bases at J, with 13 bases between the two ends.

The rearrangement uses TRBV19 and TRBJ2-7; D is unclear. Germline-derived CDR1 and CDR2 are LNHDA and SQIVND (reference sequence). CDR3 size: 13 residues. With 5 bases removed from V and 6 bases from J, the gap between germline ends came to 14 bases. The CDR3 reads CASSLSPQTEQYF. Here the CDR3 DNA reads TGTGCCAGTAGTCTGTCGCCGCAAACCGAGCAGTACTTC.

CDR3 region: CASSRPGWNTGELFF. In nucleotides, the CDR3 is TGTGCCAGCAGTCGACCCGGATGGAACACCGGGGAGCTGTTTTTT. The chain combines TRBV6-2 or TRBV6-3 with TRBJ2-2; D remains unclear. Trimming shortened V by 5 bases and J by 1 base, and 11 bases separated the two germline ends. The CDR3 runs 15 residues. Germline V gives CDR1 MNHEY, CDR2 SVGEGT.

The chain carries TRBV27 and TRBJ1-2, with a tentative D call TRBD1 (5 bases). The germline V gene encodes CDR1 MNHEY and CDR2 SMNVEV (reference sequence). The CDR3 consists of 15 residues. V lost 2 bases to trimming and J lost 4 bases, with 14 bases between them. CDR3 sequence: CASSLEGRGVYGYTF. The DNA for the CDR3 is TGTGCCAGCAGTTTAGAGGGGAGAGGAGTCTATGGCTACACCTTC.

J is TRBJ2-7 and V is TRBV10-3; D may be TRBD1 (5 bases). The CDR3 extends over 15 amino acids. The V end was cut by 3 bases, the J end by 1 base, with 13 bases between. The germline CDR1 and CDR2 sequences are ENHRY and SYGVKD. The CDR3 is CAISDNRGFSYEQYF. The CDR3 nucleotides read TGTGCCATCAGTGACAATAGGGGCTTTTCCTACGAGCAGTACTTC.

V gene TRBV6-2 or TRBV6-3 combines with J gene TRBJ1-5; the match to TRBD1 covers 7 bases. The length of the CDR3 is 15 residues. V lost 2 bases, J lost 2 bases, and 3 bases stayed unmatched. Germline assignment: CDR1 MNHEY and CDR2 SVGEGT. The DNA of the CDR3 is TGTGCCAGCAGTTACGCCGACAGGGGCAATCAGCCCCAGCATTTT. Translation: CASSYADRGNQPQHF.

The V call is TRBV7-8, the J call TRBJ1-2; a weak D match, TRBD1 (5 bases). V was clipped by 1 base and J by 3 bases, with 9 bases between them. Germline-derived CDR1 and CDR2 are SGHVS and FQNEAQ. The CDR3 covers 14 residues. CDR3 in DNA: TGTGCCAGCAGCTTAGGGGACCCACACTATGGCTACACCTTC. Protein product: CASSLGDPHYGYTF.

This chain joins TRBV11-3 and TRBJ1-1, with 7 bases that match TRBD1. Unmatched junction bases numbered 8, after V lost 5 bases and J lost 2 bases. CDR1 is SGHNT, CDR2 YENEEA, per germline. The CDR3 has 15 amino acids. The CDR3 DNA reads TGTGCCAGCAGCCCCGGGGGACAGCGAAACACTGAAGCTTTCTTT. This sequence encodes CASSPGGQRNTEAFF.

The chain has TRBV5-1 and TRBJ1-4; 9 bases are a match to TRBD1. Per the germline V gene, CDR1 is SGHRS and CDR2 is YFSETQ. The ends lost 4 bases at V and 2 bases at J; junction bases unmatched: 6. The CDR3 has 16 residues. CDR3: CASSTGTGYTNEKLFF. DNA for the CDR3: TGCGCCAGCAGCACCGGGACAGGGTACACTAATGAAAAACTGTTTTTT.

The chain couples TRBV9 to TRBJ2-2; D is undetermined. The germline V gene has CDR1 SGDLS and CDR2 YYNGEE. This CDR3 spans 12 amino acids. The V and J ends lost 6 bases and 5 bases respectively, with 8 bases between them. CDR3 sequence: CASNRRTGELFF. For the CDR3, the DNA is TGTGCCAGCAACCGACGGACCGGGGAGCTGTTTTTT.

This clone has a single count. The V gene is TRBV6-1, the J gene TRBJ2-5, with D hard to call. V lost 4 bases, J lost 1 base, and 10 bases lay in between. The CDR3 consists of 14 residues. Germline V gives CDR1 MNHNS, CDR2 SASEGT. The CDR3 DNA follows: TGTGCCAGCAGTGGAGCAGTACTCCAAGAGACCCAGTACTTC. Encoded protein: CASSGAVLQETQYF.

The V call is TRBV5-1, the J call TRBJ2-5; TRBD2 matches at 8 bases. Germline CDR1 and CDR2: SGHRS and YFSETQ. The CDR3 contains 14 residues. The V gene end was trimmed by 4 bases and the J gene end by 1 base; junction bases not matched to a gene: 3. Here the CDR3 DNA reads TGCGCCAGCAGCCCCGGGGGGGCCCAAGAGACCCAGTACTTC. Translation: CASSPGGAQETQYF.

V is TRBV5-1 and J is TRBJ1-2; no clear D. The CDR3 has 14 residues. V was cut by 0 bases and J by 6 bases, with 12 bases left in between. Germline lookup yields CDR1 SGHRS and CDR2 YFSETQ. The CDR3 DNA is TGCGCCAGCAGCTTGGAAGGTGCGGGAGATGGCTACACCTTC. Its protein is CASSLEGAGDGYTF.

CDR3: CASRPPRGWGGYTF. CDR3 sequence (DNA): TGTGCCAGCAGACCCCCCAGGGGCTGGGGTGGCTACACCTTC. The V call is TRBV2, the J call TRBJ1-2, with D possibly matching TRBD1 (6 bases). Germline V lookup: CDR1 SNHLY, CDR2 FYNNEI. The CDR3 spans 14 residues. V was pared by 6 bases and J by 7 bases, with 18 bases between. The full variable domain, its missing parts supplied by reference TRBV2 and TRBJ1-2, is EPEVTQTPSHQVTQMGQEVILRCVPISNHLYFYWYRQILGQKVEFLVSFYNNEISEKSEIFDDQFSVERPDGSNFTLKIRSTKLEDSAMYFCASRPPRGWGGYTFGSGTRLTVV.

The gene calls are TRBV12-3 or TRBV12-4 and TRBJ2-3; D call uncertain. There are 12 residues in the CDR3. V was pared by 3 bases and J by 9 bases, with 10 bases between. The CDR3 region has the DNA TGTGCCAGCAGTTTCAACTACATCACGCAGTATTTT. The encoded protein is CASSFNYITQYF.

This rearrangement joins TRBV29-1 to TRBJ1-4; D ambiguous. Germline V gene sequence: CDR1 SQVTM, CDR2 ANQGSEA. The CDR3 consists of 15 residues. Trimming shortened V by 4 bases and J by 0 bases, and 12 bases separated the two germline ends. The CDR3 reads CSVVASFATNEKLFF. The CDR3, as DNA: TGCAGCGTTGTGGCCTCCTTTGCAACTAATGAAAAACTGTTTTTT. The full variable domain, in which reference TRBV29-1 and TRBJ1-4 provide the parts outside the CDR3, is SAVISQKPSRDICQRGTSLTIQCQVDSQVTMMFWYRQQPGQSLTLIATANQGSEATYESGFVIDKFPISRPNLTFSTLTVSNMSPEDSSIYLCSVVASFATNEKLFFGSGTQLSVL.

The chain recombines TRBV19 with TRBJ2-1; tentatively, D is TRBD1 (7 bases). Germline V gives CDR1 LNHDA, CDR2 SQIVND (reference sequence). The ends were cut back, 1 base at V and 0 bases at J, with 16 bases in the middle. The CDR3 is 18 residues long. CDR3 amino acids: CASSIGTGGESSYNEQFF. The CDR3 nucleotides read TGTGCCAGTAGTATAGGGACAGGAGGGGAAAGCTCCTACAATGAGCAGTTCTTC.

V and J are TRBV12-3 or TRBV12-4 and TRBJ1-1, with 7 nucleotides matching TRBD1. This CDR3 region has 11 residues. V gave up 6 bases and J gave up 6 bases; unmatched junction bases: 1. CDR3 sequence reads: CASRTGSEAFF. CDR3 nucleotides: TGTGCCAGCAGGACAGGGTCTGAAGCTTTCTTT.

V and J are TRBV3-1 (or the pseudogene TRBV3-2) and TRBJ1-6; D gene unclear. Germline CDR1 and CDR2: LGHDT and YNNKEL (reference sequence). V shed 1 base and J shed 11 bases, with 3 bases lying between them. This CDR3 has 11 residues. The CDR3 is CASSQGAPLHF. The CDR3 DNA follows: TGTGCCAGCAGCCAAGGGGCACCCCTCCACTTT.

In its sample, this clone was seen once. The chain uses TRBV30 and TRBJ2-2, with TRBD1 as a possible D gene (5 bases). The V end lost 4 bases, the J end lost 2 bases, and 17 bases lay between the germline ends. The CDR3 length is 16 residues. Germline V gene lookup returns CDR1 GTSNPN and CDR2 SVGIG (reference sequence). CDR3 sequence reads: CAWTRRQTGNTGELFF. The CDR3 nucleotides read TGTGCCTGGACTCGAAGACAGACCGGTAACACCGGGGAGCTGTTTTTT.

The genes are TRBV30 and TRBJ2-3; possibly TRBD1 for D (6 bases). The CDR3 covers 14 residues. Trimming took off 2 bases at V and 2 bases at J, with 11 bases between the two ends. Germline V CDR1 and CDR2: GTSNPN, SVGIG (reference sequence). CDR3: CAWSKDRNTDTQYF. The CDR3, as DNA: TGTGCCTGGAGTAAGGACAGAAACACAGATACGCAGTATTTT.

The gene calls are TRBV6-5 and TRBJ2-7; D unresolved. CDR1 is MNHEY, CDR2 SVGAGI, per germline. The CDR3 sequence is 14 residues long. V was clipped by 0 bases and J by 3 bases, with 9 bases between them. In nucleotides, the CDR3 is TGTGCCAGCAGTTACTCGAGCCGGATCTACGAGCAGTACTTC. This sequence encodes CASSYSSRIYEQYF.

The V call is TRBV5-1, the J call TRBJ1-2; unclear D gene. Trimming stripped 1 base from V and 7 bases from J, with 11 bases between. The CDR3 is made up of 13 amino acids. The V gene's germline CDR1 is SGHRS and CDR2 YFSETQ. The CDR3 sequence: CASSLWGEGGYTF. CDR3 nucleotides: TGCGCCAGCAGCTTGTGGGGAGAGGGTGGCTACACCTTC.

V is TRBV9 and J is TRBJ2-3; TRBD2 matches 10 bases. Germline CDR1 reads SGDLS; CDR2 reads YYNGEE. CDR3 size: 15 residues. Unmatched junction bases numbered 4, after V lost 4 bases and J lost 2 bases. The CDR3 protein is CASSLAGVITDTQYF. The CDR3, as DNA: TGTGCCAGCAGCCTAGCGGGGGTTATCACAGATACGCAGTATTTT. The whole variable domain, filled in from reference TRBV9 and TRBJ2-3, reads DSGVTQTPKHLITATGQRVTLRCSPRSGDLSVYWYQQSLDQGLQFLIQYYNGEERAKGNILERFSAQQFPDLHSELNLSSLELGDSALYFCASSLAGVITDTQYFGPGTRLTVL.

The chain couples TRBV4-3 to TRBJ2-3, with no clear D. Between the trimmed V and J ends, which lost 1 base and 3 bases, there was a span of 8 bases. The CDR3 is 14 residues long. Germline V CDR1 and CDR2: LGHNA, YSLEER. CDR3 protein: CASSQGSRTDTQYF. In DNA, the CDR3 is TGCGCCAGCAGCCAAGGGTCCAGGACAGATACGCAGTATTTT.

This clone was counted between two and nine times. The chain combines TRBV7-2 with TRBJ2-1; weak D call: TRBD2 (7 bases). Germline CDR1 reads SGHTA; CDR2 reads FQGNSA. The V end lost 0 bases, the J end lost 1 base, and 13 bases lay between the germline ends. The CDR3 loop spans 17 amino acids. This CDR3 reads CASSLAGGRWSYNEQFF. The CDR3 region has the DNA TGTGCCAGCAGCTTAGCCGGGGGGCGGTGGTCCTACAATGAGCAGTTCTTC.

The rearrangement links TRBV7-9 to TRBJ2-5; no firm D call. The CDR3 consists of 11 residues. V was cut by 1 base and J by 5 bases, with 2 bases left in between. Germline V gene lookup returns CDR1 SEHNR and CDR2 FQNEAQ (reference sequence). CDR3 DNA: TGTGCCAGCAGCTTAGTCGAGACCCAGTACTTC. Translating it yields CASSLVETQYF.

The chain links TRBV12-5 to TRBJ2-7, with 10 bases aligning to TRBD1. This CDR3 has 14 residues. From germline, CDR1 is LGHNT and CDR2 FRNRAP. With V trimmed by 5 bases and J by 5 bases, 6 bases remained unmatched. CDR3: CASGPRTGGDEQYF. CDR3 coding DNA: TGTGCTAGTGGTCCTAGGACAGGGGGGGACGAGCAGTACTTC.

The genes are TRBV6-2 or TRBV6-3 and TRBJ2-3, with D possibly TRBD2 on 5 matching bases. The ends were cut back, 0 bases at V and 3 bases at J, with 10 bases in the middle. CDR1 is MNHEY and CDR2 is SVGEGT in the germline V gene. This CDR3 is built from 15 residues. The CDR3 bases are TGTGCCAGCAGTTACTCGAGGGTCGGAACAGATACGCAGTATTTT. This encodes CASSYSRVGTDTQYF.

The chain recombines TRBV5-1 with TRBJ1-1, with D unclear. The V gene's germline CDR1 is SGHRS and CDR2 YFSETQ. V was trimmed by 0 bases and J by 4 bases, leaving 10 bases between them. This CDR3 has 14 amino acids. CDR3 bases: TGCGCCAGCAGCTTGGAGGTGGTAGGCACTGAAGCTTTCTTT. It is translated as CASSLEVVGTEAFF.